This section outlines one T cell receptor (beta chain) sequence together with its context. The sample comes from a study of T cells after yellow fever vaccination. Each CDR3 protein gets one entry after TCRdb re-called the 5' RACE reads with MiXCR. The sample lists some 350,000 distinct CDR3 sequences, more than 8.5% seen once, with under 20% in the top ten. The CDR3 runs 16 residues. Per the germline V gene, CDR1 is MNHNS and CDR2 is SASEGT. Trimming removed 7 bases from V and 7 bases from J, with 22 bases in between. Sequencing was performed on PBMCs, taken on the day of the first yellow fever vaccination. The chain recombines TRBV6-1 with TRBJ1-4, with no clear D. The origin of this receptor is a man between 18 and 35 years old who received the YFV17D yellow fever vaccine. CDR3 protein: CASTRLGSGGSEKLFF. The CDR3 DNA reads TGTGCCAGCACCCGTCTGGGATCAGGAGGGTCTGAAAAACTGTTTTTT.